This T cell receptor beta chain stems from a study of T cell responses to AZD1222 COVID-19 vaccine. With regard to this clone: The target antigen is unknown.

Regarding the study as a whole: Sampling captured repertoires only after the peak T cell response. Reports say nearly half of spike-specific TCRs go after unmutated variant regions. Mostly white British, mostly female donors; authors suggested clonal diversity may be underestimated. Of the AZD1222 recipients, only 6 or 7 were seropositive at baseline.

Germline loops: CDR1 SGHVS, CDR2 FNYEAQ. V was clipped by 1 base and J by 2 bases; unmatched bases: 5. There are 16 residues in the CDR3. Sequenced by immunoSEQ multiplex PCR; TCRdb stores in-frame clones only, minus some. The data show 110,000 or so clones, with more than 85% seen just once and 3% held by the top ten. This TCR was sampled from an adult who received the AZD1222 COVID-19 vaccine. The sample consisted of peripheral blood, taken 28 days after the second AZD1222 dose. This rearrangement joins TRBV7-6 to TRBJ1-5; 7 nucleotides match TRBD1. CDR3 sequence (DNA): TGTGCCAGCAGCTTAGGAGGGGACAGACGCAATCAGCCCCAGCATTTT. Translation: CASSLGGDRRNQPQHF.